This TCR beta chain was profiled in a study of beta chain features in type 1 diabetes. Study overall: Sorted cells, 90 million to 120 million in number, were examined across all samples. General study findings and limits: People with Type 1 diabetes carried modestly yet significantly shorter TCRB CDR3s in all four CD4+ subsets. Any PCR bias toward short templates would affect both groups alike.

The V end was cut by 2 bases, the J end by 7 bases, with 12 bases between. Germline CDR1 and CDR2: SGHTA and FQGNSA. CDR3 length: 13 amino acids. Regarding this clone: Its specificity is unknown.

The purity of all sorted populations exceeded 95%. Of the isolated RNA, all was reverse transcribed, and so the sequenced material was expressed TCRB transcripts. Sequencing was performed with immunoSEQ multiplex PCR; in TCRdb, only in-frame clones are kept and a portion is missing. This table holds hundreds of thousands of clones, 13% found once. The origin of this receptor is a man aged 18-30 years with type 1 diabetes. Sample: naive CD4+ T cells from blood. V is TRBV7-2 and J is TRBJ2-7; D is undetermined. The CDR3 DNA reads TGTGCCAGCAGCTTAAACAGTCGCCCAGAGCAGTACTTC. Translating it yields CASSLNSRPEQYF.